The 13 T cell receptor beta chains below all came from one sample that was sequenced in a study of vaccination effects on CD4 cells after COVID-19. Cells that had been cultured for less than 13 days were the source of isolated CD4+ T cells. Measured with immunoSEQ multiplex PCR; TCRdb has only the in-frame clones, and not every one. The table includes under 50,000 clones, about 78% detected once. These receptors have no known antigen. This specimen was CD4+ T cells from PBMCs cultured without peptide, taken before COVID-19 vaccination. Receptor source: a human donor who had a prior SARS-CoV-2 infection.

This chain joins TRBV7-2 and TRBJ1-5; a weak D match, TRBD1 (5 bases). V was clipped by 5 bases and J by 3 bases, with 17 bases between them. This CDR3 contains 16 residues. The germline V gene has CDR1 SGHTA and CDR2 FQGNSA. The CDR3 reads CASSPRAGQINQPQHF. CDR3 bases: TGTGCCAGCAGCCCGCGGGCCGGACAAATCAATCAGCCCCAGCATTTT.

CDR3 sequence (DNA): TGTGCCACCAGTGATCCTGGGACAGGGGGGGAGACCCAGTACTTC. This sequence encodes CATSDPGTGGETQYF. This chain uses TRBV24-1 with TRBJ2-5, with 11 bases aligning to TRBD1. Germline V gene data show CDR1 as KGHDR and CDR2 as SFDVKD. This CDR3 is 15 amino acids long. J gave up 5 bases and V 3 bases, and 4 bases lay outside the gene matches.

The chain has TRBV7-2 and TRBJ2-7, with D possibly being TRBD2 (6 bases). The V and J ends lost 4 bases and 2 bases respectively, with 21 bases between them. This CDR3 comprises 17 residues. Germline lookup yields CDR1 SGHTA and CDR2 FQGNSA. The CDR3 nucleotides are TGTGCCAGCAGCTCACACCTCGGGACTGCCGCCCCCTACGAGCAGTACTTC. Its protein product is CASSSHLGTAAPYEQYF.

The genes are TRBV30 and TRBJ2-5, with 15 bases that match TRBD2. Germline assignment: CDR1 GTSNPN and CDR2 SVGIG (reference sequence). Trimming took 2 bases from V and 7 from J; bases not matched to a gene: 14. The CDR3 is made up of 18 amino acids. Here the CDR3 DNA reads TGTGCCTGGAGTTTCCTCCGGACTAGCGGGGGGGCCGTTGGGACCCAGTACTTC. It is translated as CAWSFLRTSGGAVGTQYF.

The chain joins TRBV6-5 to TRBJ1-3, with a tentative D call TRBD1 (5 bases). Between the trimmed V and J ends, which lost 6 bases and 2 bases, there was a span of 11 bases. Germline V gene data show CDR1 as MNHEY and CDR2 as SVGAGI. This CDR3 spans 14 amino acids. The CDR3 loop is CASSAWGAGNTIYF. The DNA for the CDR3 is TGTGCCAGCAGCGCATGGGGGGCTGGAAACACCATATATTTT.

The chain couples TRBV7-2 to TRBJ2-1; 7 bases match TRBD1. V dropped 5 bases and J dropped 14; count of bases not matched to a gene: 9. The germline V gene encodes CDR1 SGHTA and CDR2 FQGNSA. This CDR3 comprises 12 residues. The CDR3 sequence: CASSLTGTVKFF. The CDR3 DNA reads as TGTGCCAGCAGCCTAACCGGGACAGTAAAGTTCTTC.

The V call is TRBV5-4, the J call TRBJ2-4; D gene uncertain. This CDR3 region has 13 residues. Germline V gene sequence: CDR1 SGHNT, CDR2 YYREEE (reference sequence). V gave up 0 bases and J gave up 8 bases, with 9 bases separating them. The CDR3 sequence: CASSLGVVDIQYF. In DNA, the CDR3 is TGTGCCAGCAGCTTGGGCGTGGTGGACATTCAGTACTTC.

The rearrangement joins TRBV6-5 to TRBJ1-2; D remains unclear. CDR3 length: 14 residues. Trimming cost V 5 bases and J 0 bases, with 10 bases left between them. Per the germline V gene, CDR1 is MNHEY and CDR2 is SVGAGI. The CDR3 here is CASSRQETNYGYTF. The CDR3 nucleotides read TGTGCCAGCAGTAGACAAGAAACTAACTATGGCTACACCTTC.

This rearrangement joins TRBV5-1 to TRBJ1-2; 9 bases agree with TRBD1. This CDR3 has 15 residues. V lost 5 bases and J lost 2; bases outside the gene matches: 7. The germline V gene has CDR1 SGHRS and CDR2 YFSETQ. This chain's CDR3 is CASRSQGAANYGYTF. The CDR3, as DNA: TGCGCCAGCAGGTCACAGGGGGCGGCCAACTATGGCTACACCTTC.

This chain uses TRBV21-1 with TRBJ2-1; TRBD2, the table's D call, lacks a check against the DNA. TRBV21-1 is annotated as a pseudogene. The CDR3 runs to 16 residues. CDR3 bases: TGTGCCAGCAGCTCAAACAGGGCGGGAGTAGACAATGAGCAGTTCTTC. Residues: CASSSNRAGVDNEQFF.

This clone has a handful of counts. The CDR3 nucleotides are TGTGCCAGCAGCCAGGGACAGCACCAAGAGACCCAGTACTTC. It is translated as CASSQGQHQETQYF. The chain links TRBV4-2 to TRBJ2-5, with TRBD1 matching over 7 bases. The CDR3 has 14 residues. V shed 3 bases, J shed 0 bases, and the junction held 1 base outside the gene matches. CDR1 LGHNA and CDR2 YNFKEQ come from the germline V gene.

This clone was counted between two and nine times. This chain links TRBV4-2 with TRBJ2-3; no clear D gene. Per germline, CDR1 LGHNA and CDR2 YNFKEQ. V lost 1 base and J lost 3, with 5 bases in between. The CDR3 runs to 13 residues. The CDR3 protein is CASSQVQTDTQYF. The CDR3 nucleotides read TGTGCCAGCAGCCAAGTGCAGACAGATACGCAGTATTTT.

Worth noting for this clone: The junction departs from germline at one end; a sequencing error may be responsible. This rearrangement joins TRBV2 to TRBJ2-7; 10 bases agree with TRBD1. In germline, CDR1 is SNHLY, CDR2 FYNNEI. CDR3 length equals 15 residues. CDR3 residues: CASSEQDRGPRERLF. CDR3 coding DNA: TGTGCCAGCAGTGAACAAGACAGGGGGCCTAGGGAGCGACTCTTC.